One and the same sample provided the 9 T cell receptor beta chains below, sequenced in a study of T cells after yellow fever vaccination. Using its own MiXCR run on the 5' RACE reads, TCRdb lists one record per CDR3 protein. The sample contains about 430,000 distinct CDR3 sequences, around 20% of which appear only once. Sequenced material: PBMCs, taken before the yellow fever booster vaccination. The receptors originated from a man between 18 and 35 years old who received the YFV17D yellow fever vaccine.

This clonotype has more than one count but fewer than ten. V usage is TRBV7-2 and J usage is TRBJ2-3, with D maybe TRBD2 (6 bases). Trimming cost V 5 bases and J 3 bases, with 12 bases left between them. CDR1 is SGHTA, CDR2 FQGNSA, per germline. The CDR3 contains 14 residues. In DNA, the CDR3 is TGTGCCAGCAGCCGTCGGAGGGTGACAGATACGCAGTATTTT. Its translation: CASSRRRVTDTQYF.

This clonotype was found a few times. The CDR3 sequence: CAVRTGASTGELFF. The CDR3 DNA sequence: TGTGCCGTACGGACAGGAGCGTCCACCGGGGAGCTGTTTTTT. The chain carries TRBV19 and TRBJ2-2; TRBD1 agrees at 7 bases. Trimming took 11 bases from V and 4 from J; bases not matched to a gene: 10. Looked up from germline, CDR1 is LNHDA and CDR2 is SQIVND (reference sequence). The CDR3 has 14 residues.

This clonotype was seen more than once but under ten times. This chain links TRBV6-2 or TRBV6-3 with TRBJ2-3; D is undetermined. The V gene lost 7 bases and the J gene lost 4 bases, with 15 bases spanning the gap. Per germline, CDR1 MNHEY and CDR2 SVGEGT. CDR3 length equals 14 residues. The CDR3 protein is CASNRRRTADTQYF. The CDR3 region has the DNA TGTGCCAGCAACCGAAGAAGGACGGCAGATACGCAGTATTTT.

The table lists this clonotype with a few counts. The chain joins TRBV12-3 or TRBV12-4 to TRBJ1-6, with D perhaps TRBD1 (5 bases). V lost 3 bases to trimming and J lost 7 bases, with 13 bases between them. This CDR3 is 15 amino acids long. The CDR3 loop reads CASSFGQGGNSPLHF. Written as DNA, the CDR3 is TGTGCCAGCAGTTTCGGGCAGGGAGGGAATTCACCCCTCCACTTT.

CDR3 sequence: CASSLEGPYNEQFF. The CDR3 DNA is TGTGCCAGCAGTTTGGAGGGGCCGTACAATGAGCAGTTCTTC. The J gene is TRBJ2-1, the V gene TRBV6-5; D is possibly TRBD2 (6 bases). CDR3 length equals 14 residues. Trimming left V 4 bases short and J 4 bases short, with 11 bases between. From germline, CDR1 is MNHEY and CDR2 SVGAGI.

J is TRBJ1-5 and V is TRBV20-1, with no clear D. Trimming cost V 1 base and J 7 bases, with 14 bases left between them. From germline, CDR1 is DFQATT and CDR2 SNEGSKA (reference sequence). The CDR3 has 14 amino acids. The DNA of the CDR3 is TGCAGTGCTAGAGGAACAGCGTCCCAACAGCCCCAGCATTTT. Its protein is CSARGTASQQPQHF.

V and J are TRBV7-9 and TRBJ2-3; 8 nucleotides align to TRBD1. The CDR3 runs 15 residues. The germline V gene has CDR1 SEHNR and CDR2 FQNEAQ (reference sequence). Unmatched junction bases numbered 10, after V lost 5 bases and J lost 6 bases. This chain's CDR3 is CASSDYRGMLDTQYF. In DNA form, the CDR3 reads TGTGCCAGCAGCGATTACAGGGGGATGTTGGATACGCAGTATTTT.

In its sample, this clonotype was seen a few times. This chain connects TRBV6-5 to TRBJ1-6; D gene ambiguous. Between the trimmed V and J ends, which lost 0 bases and 9 bases, there was a span of 6 bases. This CDR3 is built from 13 residues. Germline V gene sequence: CDR1 MNHEY, CDR2 SVGAGI. CDR3 in DNA: TGTGCCAGCAGTTACTCGTCTGCTTCACCCCTCCACTTT. This codes for CASSYSSASPLHF.

The gene calls are TRBV7-2 and TRBJ2-4; tentative D call: TRBD2 (6 bases). CDR3 length equals 17 residues. V lost 4 bases to trimming and J lost 4 bases, with 20 bases between them. In germline, CDR1 is SGHTA, CDR2 FQGNSA. CDR3 residues: CASSWRALFEAKNIQYF. As DNA, the CDR3 is TGTGCCAGCAGCTGGAGGGCCCTTTTCGAGGCGAAAAACATTCAGTACTTC.